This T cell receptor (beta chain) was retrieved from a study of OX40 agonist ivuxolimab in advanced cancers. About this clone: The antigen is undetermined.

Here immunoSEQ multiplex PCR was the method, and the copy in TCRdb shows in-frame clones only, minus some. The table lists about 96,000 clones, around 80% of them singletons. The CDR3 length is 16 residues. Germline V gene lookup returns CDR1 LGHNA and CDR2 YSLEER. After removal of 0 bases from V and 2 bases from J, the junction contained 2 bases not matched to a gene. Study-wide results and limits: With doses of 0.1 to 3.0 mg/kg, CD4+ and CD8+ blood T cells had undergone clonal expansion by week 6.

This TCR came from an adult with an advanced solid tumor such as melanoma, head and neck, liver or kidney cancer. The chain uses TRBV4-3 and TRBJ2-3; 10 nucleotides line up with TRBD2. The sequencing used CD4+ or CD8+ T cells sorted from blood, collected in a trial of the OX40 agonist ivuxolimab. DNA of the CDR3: TGCGCCAGCAGCCAAGAAGGACTAGCGGACACAGATACGCAGTATTTT. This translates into CASSQEGLADTDTQYF.